Listed here are 28 T cell receptor beta chains from one sample, sequenced in a study of T cell changes during pregnancy in multiple sclerosis. Profiling relied on immunoSEQ multiplex PCR, and the TCRdb table lists in-frame clones only, not all of them. The sample lists approximately 80,000 clones; about nine tenths were seen once. The sample here was PBMCs, taken in the first trimester of pregnancy. These receptors were taken from a female donor in good health, serving as a control in a pregnancy study. Some clones in this sample may be carry-over from other donors' samples.

The CDR3 coding sequence is TGTGCCAGCAGCTCGGGGGGCGCCGGGGAGCTGTTTTTT. Translating gives CASSSGGAGELFF. This sequence joins TRBV7-2 and TRBJ2-2; D may be TRBD2 (7 bases). The CDR3 spans 13 residues. The V gene's germline CDR1 is SGHTA and CDR2 FQGNSA. Deletions cut 4 bases from V and 6 bases from J, with 9 bases between. Complete variable domain (other parts from reference TRBV7-2 and TRBJ2-2): GAGVSQSPSNKVTEKGKDVELRCDPISGHTALYWYRQSLGQGLEFLIYFQGNSAPDKSGLPSDRFSAERTGGSVSTLTIQRTQQEDSAVYLCASSSGGAGELFFGEGSRLTVL.

The chain has TRBV5-1 and TRBJ2-5; 10 bases match TRBD2. V was pared by 2 bases and J by 3 bases, with 4 bases of the junction left unmatched. The CDR3 has 15 amino acids. Looked up from germline, CDR1 is SGHRS and CDR2 is YFSETQ. The chain's CDR3 is CASSLHGTSEETQYF. In DNA form, the CDR3 reads TGCGCCAGCAGCTTACACGGGACTAGCGAAGAGACCCAGTACTTC.

The chain uses TRBV14 and TRBJ2-3, with 10 nucleotides matching TRBD2. V was clipped by 2 bases and J by 7 bases; unmatched bases: 6. This CDR3 is 15 amino acids long. In germline, CDR1 is SGHDN, CDR2 FVKESK. The CDR3 reads CASSQLAGAGYTQYF. The CDR3 region has the DNA TGTGCCAGCAGCCAACTAGCGGGAGCGGGGTATACGCAGTATTTT.

The chain links TRBV6-1 to TRBJ2-7; D might be TRBD2 (6 bases). The CDR3 is 15 residues long. Trimming shortened V by 1 base and J by 0 bases, and 10 bases separated the two germline ends. Germline V CDR1 and CDR2: MNHNS, SASEGT. The CDR3 bases are TGTGCCAGCAGTGAAGAGGAGGGAAACTCCTACGAGCAGTACTTC. It specifies CASSEEEGNSYEQYF.

The chain is built from TRBV13 and TRBJ2-7; 10 bases line up with TRBD2. The CDR3 consists of 13 residues. Germline loops: CDR1 PRHDT, CDR2 FYEKMQ (reference sequence). V lost 5 bases and J lost 6; bases outside the gene matches: 4. The CDR3: CASSRAGGLEQYF. As DNA, the CDR3 is TGTGCCAGCAGCCGAGCGGGGGGGCTCGAGCAGTACTTC.

This chain uses TRBV13 with TRBJ2-1, with 7 bases fitting TRBD1. The V segment lost 5 bases and the J segment 5 bases; nucleotides outside the gene matches: 6. Germline CDR1 reads PRHDT; CDR2 reads FYEKMQ (reference sequence). CDR3 length equals 14 residues. The CDR3 reads CASSTGTANNEQFF. The CDR3 DNA sequence: TGTGCCAGCAGCACCGGGACAGCAAACAATGAGCAGTTCTTC.

The rearrangement joins TRBV27 to TRBJ1-4, with 7 bases identical to TRBD1. Germline CDR1 is MNHEY and CDR2 is SMNVEV (reference sequence). The CDR3 length is 14 residues. Germline trimming cut 6 bases from V and 3 bases from J; bases unmatched to any gene: 4. In DNA form, the CDR3 reads TGTGCCAGCAGGATGGGACAGCCTAATGAAAAACTGTTTTTT. Translated: CASRMGQPNEKLFF.

In regard to this clone: Sequence at one end of the junction differs from germline and may be a read error. The chain is built from TRBV7-7 and TRBJ2-5; TRBD1 might be the D (6 bases). The CDR3 runs 15 residues. Germline V gene sequence: CDR1 SSHAT, CDR2 FNYEAQ (reference sequence). CDR3 sequence (DNA): TGTGCTAGCAGCTCCGGCAGGGGAAGGGAAGAGACCCAGTACTTC. Protein product: CASSSGRGREETQYF.

This clone has only one observation. This chain joins TRBV5-6 and TRBJ1-1; 12 bases match TRBD1. CDR1 is SGHDT, CDR2 YYEEEE, per germline. This CDR3 has 13 residues. Unmatched junction bases numbered 10, after V lost 8 bases and J lost 11 bases. CDR3 residues: CASVSGTGGEAFF. CDR3 nucleotides: TGTGCCAGTGTCTCCGGGACAGGGGGCGAGGCTTTCTTT.

The table lists this clone with a count of one. The CDR3 sequence: CASSEYGTSGQETQYF. The CDR3, as DNA: TGTGCCAGCAGTGAATATGGGACTAGCGGACAAGAGACCCAGTACTTC. This rearrangement joins TRBV2 to TRBJ2-5; 11 bases fit TRBD2. After removal of 2 bases from V and 2 bases from J, the junction contained 4 bases not matched to a gene. The CDR3 runs to 16 residues. Looked up from germline, CDR1 is SNHLY and CDR2 is FYNNEI.

The rearrangement links TRBV7-2 to TRBJ2-3; TRBD1 agrees at 8 bases. The CDR3 has 14 residues. CDR1 is SGHTA, CDR2 FQGNSA, per germline. V lost 1 base, J lost 3 bases, and 0 bases stayed unmatched. The CDR3 DNA reads TGTGCCAGCAGCTTAGGGACAGGGACAGATACGCAGTATTTT. Translated: CASSLGTGTDTQYF.

This clone was seen only once. The chain carries TRBV6-5 and TRBJ2-5, with a weak D call TRBD2 (6 bases). Germline-derived CDR1 and CDR2 are MNHEY and SVGAGI. With 3 bases removed from V and 6 bases from J, the gap between germline ends came to 14 bases. CDR3 size: 14 residues. CDR3 region: CASSYGTDVQTQYF. For the CDR3, the DNA is TGTGCCAGCAGTTATGGGACTGACGTGCAGACCCAGTACTTC.

This chain links TRBV10-1 with TRBJ1-3; D remains ambiguous. The CDR3 is made up of 17 amino acids. V was clipped by 3 bases and J by 0 bases, with 15 bases between them. Germline CDR1 reads WNHNN; CDR2 reads SYGVQD (reference sequence). CDR3 protein: CASSDQVRNHSGNTIYF. The CDR3 DNA reads as TGCGCCAGCAGTGACCAGGTCCGCAACCACTCTGGAAACACCATATATTTT.

The CDR3: CASSSSGQGMSRDTEAFF. In DNA form, the CDR3 reads TGTGCCAGCAGTTCCTCTGGACAGGGGATGTCTAGGGACACTGAAGCTTTCTTT. The genes are TRBV28 and TRBJ1-1; 9 nucleotides align to TRBD1. The CDR3 consists of 18 residues. Germline V gene sequence: CDR1 MDHEN, CDR2 SYDVKM. The trim removed 4 bases at V and 3 bases at J, leaving 15 bases unmatched.

The chain is built from TRBV29-1 and TRBJ2-3; 8 bases map to TRBD2. The germline V gene encodes CDR1 SQVTM and CDR2 ANQGSEA. The CDR3 runs 14 residues. With V trimmed by 7 bases and J by 0 bases, 6 bases remained unmatched. The CDR3 nucleotides are TGCAGCGCCGGAGCGGGAGCTAGCACAGATACGCAGTATTTT. Translated, it gives CSAGAGASTDTQYF.

The chain is built from TRBV9 and TRBJ2-1; D is possibly TRBD2 (5 bases). The CDR3 totals 15 residues. V shed 0 bases and J shed 5 bases, with 12 bases lying between them. The V gene's germline CDR1 is SGDLS and CDR2 YYNGEE. The CDR3 coding sequence is TGTGCCAGCAGCGTAGGGGCAGCGGACCACAATGAGCAGTTCTTC. It specifies CASSVGAADHNEQFF.

This clone was seen once. The rearrangement links TRBV25-1 to TRBJ2-3; 11 bases are shared with TRBD2. The germline CDR1 and CDR2 sequences are MGHDK and SYGVNS. The CDR3 consists of 14 residues. V dropped 5 bases and J dropped 3; count of bases not matched to a gene: 1. The CDR3: CASSLAGGTDTQYF. CDR3 DNA: TGTGCCAGCAGTTTAGCGGGAGGGACAGATACGCAGTATTTT. Looking up the rest from reference TRBV25-1 and TRBJ2-3 gives the full variable domain: EADIYQTPRYLVIGTGKKITLECSQTMGHDKMYWYQQDPGMELHLIHYSYGVNSTEKGDLSSESTVSRIRTEHFPLTLESARPSHTSQYLCASSLAGGTDTQYFGPGTRLTVL.

The chain joins TRBV5-1 to TRBJ1-1, with TRBD1 matching 12 bases. The length of the CDR3 is 15 residues. Germline values: CDR1 SGHRS, CDR2 YFSETQ. The J segment lost 11 bases and the V segment lost 4 bases, leaving 12 bases of the junction unmatched. The CDR3 region has the DNA TGCGCCAGCAGCCCCCGGGCGGGACAGGGGGCGTTTGCTTTCTTT. Translated, it gives CASSPRAGQGAFAFF.

The CDR3 loop reads CASSPRQRGGETQYF. CDR3 coding DNA: TGTGCCAGCTCACCTCGACAGCGTGGGGGGGAGACCCAGTACTTC. J is TRBJ2-5 and V is TRBV18, with a possible D match to TRBD2 (6 bases). V shed 3 bases and J shed 5 bases, with 16 bases lying between them. Looked up from germline, CDR1 is KGHSH and CDR2 is LQKENI. The CDR3 is made up of 15 amino acids.

This clone was detected only a few times. This sequence joins TRBV6-4 and TRBJ2-1; D gene unclear. This CDR3 contains 13 residues. CDR1 is MRHNA, CDR2 SNTAGT, per germline. The V end lost 2 bases, the J end lost 10 bases, and 12 bases lay between the germline ends. The CDR3 nucleotides read TGTGCCAGCAGTGACGCGAGGCCCGGGGAGCAGTTCTTC. It is translated as CASSDARPGEQFF.

The gene calls are TRBV2 and TRBJ1-1; TRBD1 agrees at 7 bases. Trimming removed 2 bases from V and 1 base from J; junction bases left unmatched: 10. The CDR3 loop spans 17 amino acids. Germline V gives CDR1 SNHLY, CDR2 FYNNEI. The CDR3 DNA reads as TGTGCCAGCAGTGAAAGGGTCGGGTGGACAGGGAACACTGAAGCTTTCTTT. Amino acid sequence: CASSERVGWTGNTEAFF.

The chain uses TRBV27 and TRBJ1-2; unclear D gene. The germline V gene has CDR1 MNHEY and CDR2 SMNVEV (reference sequence). Trimming shortened V by 5 bases and J by 4 bases, and 8 bases separated the two germline ends. This CDR3 is built from 12 residues. CDR3 region: CASSPGSYGYTF. The CDR3 DNA reads TGTGCCAGCAGTCCCGGGAGCTATGGCTACACCTTC.

V usage is TRBV6-1 and J usage is TRBJ2-3; tentative D call: TRBD2 (6 bases). Trimming removed 3 bases at V and 4 bases at J, with 8 bases between. Germline V gene data show CDR1 as MNHNS and CDR2 as SASEGT. This CDR3 region has 13 residues. The CDR3 loop reads CASSETRPDTQYF. CDR3 DNA: TGTGCCAGCAGTGAGACTAGACCAGATACGCAGTATTTT.

The V call is TRBV28, the J call TRBJ2-2, with D maybe TRBD2 (6 bases). V was cut by 5 bases and J by 0 bases, with 13 bases left in between. This CDR3 contains 16 residues. Germline assignment: CDR1 MDHEN and CDR2 SYDVKM. The CDR3 sequence is CASSPRLEANTGELFF. The DNA of the CDR3 is TGTGCCAGCAGTCCCCGACTAGAGGCGAACACCGGGGAGCTGTTTTTT. Combining the CDR3 with reference TRBV28 and TRBJ2-2 gives the whole variable domain DVKVTQSSRYLVKRTGEKVFLECVQDMDHENMFWYRQDPGLGLRLIYFSYDVKMKEKGDIPEGYSVSREKKERFSLILESASTNQTSMYLCASSPRLEANTGELFFGEGSRLTVL.

Here the CDR3 DNA reads TGTGCCAGCAGTTTTCGGACAGCGTATGGCTACACCTTC. This codes for CASSFRTAYGYTF. The chain links TRBV28 to TRBJ1-2, with D maybe TRBD1 (6 bases). V shed 3 bases and J shed 5 bases, with 10 bases lying between them. Germline CDR1 MDHEN, CDR2 SYDVKM. This CDR3 is built from 13 residues.

The J gene is TRBJ2-3, the V gene TRBV5-1; possible D gene TRBD2, 5 bases. From germline, CDR1 is SGHRS and CDR2 YFSETQ. The V end lost 2 bases, the J end lost 0 bases, and 10 bases lay between the germline ends. The CDR3 consists of 15 residues. In DNA, the CDR3 is TGCGCCAGCAGCTTCGGAGCGGCGAGCACAGATACGCAGTATTTT. This sequence encodes CASSFGAASTDTQYF.

V is TRBV28 and J is TRBJ2-1, with 7 nucleotides matching TRBD1. CDR3 size: 17 residues. From germline, CDR1 is MDHEN and CDR2 SYDVKM. With 6 bases clipped from V and 3 bases from J, the junction kept 14 bases outside the gene matches. The CDR3 nucleotides are TGTGCCAGCAGCCCCCTCGGGGACAGCAAGGTCTACAATGAGCAGTTCTTC. This gives the protein CASSPLGDSKVYNEQFF.

This clone is a singleton in its sample. The chain uses TRBV5-4 and TRBJ1-6; D not certain. The CDR3 totals 12 residues. Looked up from germline, CDR1 is SGHNT and CDR2 is YYREEE (reference sequence). V lost 1 base to trimming and J lost 8 bases, with 4 bases between them. The CDR3 protein is CASSLSHSPLHF. The CDR3, as DNA: TGTGCCAGCAGCTTGAGCCATTCACCCCTCCACTTT.